The next 3 T cell receptor beta chains were all read from a single sample in a study of CXCR3-negative and CXCR3-positive naive CD8 T cells. Whole-study findings and limits: CXCR3-negative naive cells had less hydrophobic TRB CDR3s than did CXCR3-positive naive cells.

Carrying UMI labels, the TRB cDNA libraries were prepared through 5' RACE. TCRdb derives one entry per CDR3 protein from the 5' RACE reads, leaving out DNA. This sample contains about 56,000 distinct CDR3 sequences. No antigen has been assigned to these receptors. Source material: naive CXCR3+ CD8+ T cells from blood. Subset described: CD45RO-CCR7+CD27+CD95- naive CD8+ T cells expressing CXCR3 (TNR3+). These receptors originate from a human donor in good health. Some clones in this sample may be carry-over from other donors' samples.

The J gene is TRBJ1-1, the V gene TRBV29-1; TCRdb names TRBD1, which stays unverified in the absence of DNA. Germline CDR1 reads SQVTM; CDR2 reads ANQGSEA. CDR3 length equals 13 residues. CDR3 sequence reads: CSVEAGDNAEAFF. Using reference TRBV29-1 and TRBJ1-1 for the parts outside the CDR3, the full variable domain is SAVISQKPSRDICQRGTSLTIQCQVDSQVTMMFWYRQQPGQSLTLIATANQGSEATYESGFVIDKFPISRPNLTFSTLTVSNMSPEDSSIYLCSVEAGDNAEAFFGQGTRLTVV.

CDR3 region: CSAPRTTYNEQFF. This sequence joins TRBV20-1 and TRBJ2-1. Germline loops: CDR1 DFQATT, CDR2 SNEGSKA (reference sequence). The CDR3 loop spans 13 amino acids.

The chain combines TRBV29-1 with TRBJ2-2; TCRdb returns TRBD2, unconfirmable since there is no DNA. This CDR3 is 17 amino acids long. The germline V gene has CDR1 SQVTM and CDR2 ANQGSEA. CDR3 loop: CSVEISESGEVAGELFF.